This entry is about one TCR beta chain. Its antigen is unidentified. Method: immunoSEQ multiplex PCR; TCRdb's copy keeps in-frame clones and lacks some. The sample includes around 180,000 clones, 90% to 95% of them seen just once. The CDR3 covers 14 residues. Germline V gene lookup returns CDR1 MDHEN and CDR2 SYDVKM. V lost 5 bases and J lost 4, with 14 bases in between. The data belong to a study of T cell responses to AZD1222 COVID-19 vaccine. General study findings and limits: The donors showed a predominance of white British ancestry and of females, with possible underestimation of clonal diversity.

V gene TRBV28 combines with J gene TRBJ1-1, with unresolved D. This receptor was obtained from an adult who received the AZD1222 COVID-19 vaccine. Material: peripheral blood, obtained 28 days after the second AZD1222 dose. The CDR3 nucleotides are TGTGCCAGCAGTAAACCGAACGAAATCACTGAAGCTTTCTTT. Protein product: CASSKPNEITEAFF.